A single TCR beta chain is shown here with its context. The target antigen is unknown. The PCR made use of 60 Vbeta and 13 Jbeta primers. The repertoire was sequenced with immunoSEQ multiplex PCR; TCRdb's copy has only in-frame clones and lacks some. The repertoire includes around 150,000 clones, 65% to 85% of them detected once, and 2% to 3% sits in the top ten. The V gene's germline CDR1 is LGHNA and CDR2 YNFKEQ. The CDR3 runs to 15 residues. The J segment lost 7 bases and the V segment lost 4 bases, leaving 9 bases of the junction unmatched. The sample belongs to a study of cytomegalovirus exposure and HLA in healthy donors. Overall study results and limits: The classifier was said to identify cytomegalovirus status with high specificity and sensitivity. Most TCR sequences were seen very rarely across donors, but some public TCRs occurred in many.

The sequenced sample was PBMCs. The J gene is TRBJ2-2, the V gene TRBV4-2; the match to TRBD1 covers 7 bases. The clonotype originates from a man aged 45-65 years in good health and CMV-seronegative. CDR3 in DNA: TGTGCCAGCAGCCTCTTAGGGGACAGTTTCGGGGAGCTGTTTTTT. It is translated as CASSLLGDSFGELFF.